This record concerns one T cell receptor (beta chain) sequence. The antigen remains undetermined. The CDR3 runs 16 residues. The V end lost 4 bases, the J end lost 3 bases, and 16 bases lay between the germline ends. Two oligonucleotides, mixed equimolar, formed the beta constant-region primer covering TRBC1 and TRBC2. Ligated cDNA was amplified by four rounds of PCR with nested alpha and beta constant-region primers and SP2. MiXCR, run by TCRdb on the UMI-ligation and nested PCR reads, gives a single entry per CDR3 protein. The profile shows roughly 83,000 distinct CDR3 sequences, approximately 11% of them singletons. Four subsets defined by CD45RA and CD27 were sorted after CD3, CD4, CD8 and live/dead staining. This specimen belongs to a study of naive and memory T cell subsets. Points from the study as a whole: Naive repertoires, especially CD8, held a few larger clonotypes, possibly memory cells re-expressing CD45RA.

This chain joins TRBV12-3 or TRBV12-4 and TRBJ2-1; D perhaps matches TRBD1 (5 bases). The source material was naive CD4+ T cells from blood. This receptor was identified in a human donor in good health. The CDR3 nucleotides are TGTGCCAGCAGTTCCGCCACAGGACACTTCTACAATGAGCAGTTCTTC. Translation: CASSSATGHFYNEQFF.